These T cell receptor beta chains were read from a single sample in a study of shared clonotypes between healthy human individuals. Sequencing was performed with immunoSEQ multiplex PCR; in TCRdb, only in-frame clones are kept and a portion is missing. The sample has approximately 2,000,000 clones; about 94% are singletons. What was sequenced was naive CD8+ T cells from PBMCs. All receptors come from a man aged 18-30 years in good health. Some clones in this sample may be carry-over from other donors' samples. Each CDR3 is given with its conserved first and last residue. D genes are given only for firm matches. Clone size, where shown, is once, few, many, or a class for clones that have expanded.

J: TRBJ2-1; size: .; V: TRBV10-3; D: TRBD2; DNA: TGTGCCATCAGTGAGTGGGGCTCGATAGCGGGAGAAGATGAGCAGTTCTTC; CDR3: CAISEWGSIAGEDEQFF
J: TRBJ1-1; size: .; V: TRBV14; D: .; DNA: TGTGCCAGCAGCAGCGATCGGGGGCCTGAAGCTTTCTTT; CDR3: CASSSDRGPEAFF
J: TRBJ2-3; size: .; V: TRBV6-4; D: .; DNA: TGTGCCAGCGGGACAGATACGCAGTATTTT; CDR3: CASGTDTQYF
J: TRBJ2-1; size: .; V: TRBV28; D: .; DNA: TGTGCCAGCAGTTTATTAACAGGCGCCAATGAGCAGTTCTTC; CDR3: CASSLLTGANEQFF
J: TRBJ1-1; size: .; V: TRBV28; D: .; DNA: TGTGCCAGCAGTTTAAGCGCCAGGGGTTACATGAACACTGAAGCTTTCTTT; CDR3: CASSLSARGYMNTEAFF
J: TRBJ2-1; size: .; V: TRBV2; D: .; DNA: TGTGCCAGCAGTGTAGCTAAGGGCAGAGCTAATGAGCAGTTCTTC; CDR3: CASSVAKGRANEQFF
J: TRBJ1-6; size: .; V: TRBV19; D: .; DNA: TGTGCCAGTACTGCCGGGGGTAGTAATTCACCCCTCCACTTT; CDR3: CASTAGGSNSPLHF
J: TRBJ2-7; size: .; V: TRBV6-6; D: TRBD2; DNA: TGTGCCAGCAGTTATACTAGCGGGATTGGTGAGCAGTACTTC; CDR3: CASSYTSGIGEQYF
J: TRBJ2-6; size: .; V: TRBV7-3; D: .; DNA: TGTGCCAGCAGCTTAAGACAGCGAGGCGTTGCCCTTACAAGCTCTGGGGCCAACGTCCTGACTTTC; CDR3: CASSLRQRGVALTSSGANVLTF
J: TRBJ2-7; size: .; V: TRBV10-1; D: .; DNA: TGCGCCAGCAAAATGGTAGCCAGGGGGGACTACGAGCAGTACTTC; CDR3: CASKMVARGDYEQYF
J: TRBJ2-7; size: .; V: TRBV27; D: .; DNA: TGTGCCAGCAGTTTTCGACTGGGGTCGGGCGAGCAGTACTTC; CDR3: CASSFRLGSGEQYF
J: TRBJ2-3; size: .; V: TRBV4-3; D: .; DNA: TGCGCCAGCAGCCAAGTGACCGCTCCAACAGATACGCAGTATTTT; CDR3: CASSQVTAPTDTQYF
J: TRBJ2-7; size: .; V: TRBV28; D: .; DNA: TGTGCCAGCAGTTTGAGGAGGGTACACTCCTACGAGCAGTACTTC; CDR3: CASSLRRVHSYEQYF
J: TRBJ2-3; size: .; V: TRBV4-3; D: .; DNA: TGCGCCAGCAGCCTTCTAACGGGAGTCCCAGATACGCAGTATTTT; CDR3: CASSLLTGVPDTQYF
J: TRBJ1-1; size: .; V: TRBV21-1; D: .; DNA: TGTGCCAGCAGCAAAGTACGACAGCTGAACACTGAAGCTTTCTTT; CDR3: CASSKVRQLNTEAFF
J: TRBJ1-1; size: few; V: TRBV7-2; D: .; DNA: TGTGCCAGCAGCTTGCCGCACACTGAAGCTTTCTTT; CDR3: CASSLPHTEAFF
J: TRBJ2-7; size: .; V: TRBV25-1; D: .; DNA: TGTGCCAGCAGTGACCACGAGCAGTACTTC; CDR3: CASSDHEQYF
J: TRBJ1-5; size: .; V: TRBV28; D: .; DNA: TGTGCCAGCAGTTTATCAGGGAAACGGCCCCAGCATTTT; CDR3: CASSLSGKRPQHF
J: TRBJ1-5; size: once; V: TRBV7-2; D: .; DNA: TGTGCCAGCAAGGATCCAGGGGAAAGTCGCAATCAGCCCCAGCATTTT; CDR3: CASKDPGESRNQPQHF
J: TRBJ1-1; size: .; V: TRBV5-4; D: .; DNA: TGTGCCAGCAGCGCCACCGGGACCCTGAGCACTGAAGCTTTCTTT; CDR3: CASSATGTLSTEAFF
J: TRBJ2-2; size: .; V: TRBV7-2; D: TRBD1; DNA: TGTGCCAGCAGCAGCCGCCTGGGACAGCCGAACACCGGGGAGCTGTTTTTT; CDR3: CASSSRLGQPNTGELFF
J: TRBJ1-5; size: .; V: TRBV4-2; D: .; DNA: TGTGCCAGCAGCTCGCGCGATGACATCGCCCAGCCCCAGCATTTT; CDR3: CASSSRDDIAQPQHF
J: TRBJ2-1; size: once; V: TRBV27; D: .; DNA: TGTGCCAGCAGTTTATATCCGGGGGCAAACTACAATGAGCAGTTCTTC; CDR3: CASSLYPGANYNEQFF
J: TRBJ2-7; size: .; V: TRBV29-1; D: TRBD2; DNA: TGCAGCGTGTTAAGCGGGAGCTCCTACGAGCAGTACTTC; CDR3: CSVLSGSSYEQYF
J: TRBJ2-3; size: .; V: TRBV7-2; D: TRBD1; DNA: TGTGCCAGCAGCTTATCCTCGTTCGGGACAGGGGGCACAGATACGCAGTATTTT; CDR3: CASSLSSFGTGGTDTQYF
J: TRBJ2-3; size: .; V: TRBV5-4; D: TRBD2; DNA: TGTGCCAGCAGCGACCGGGGTGCAAATTGGCGGGAGGGCCTAGTCCATTTT; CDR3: CASSDRGANWREGLVHF
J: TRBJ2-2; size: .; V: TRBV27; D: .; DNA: TGTGCCAGCAGTTTATCAGGGCCCGGGGAGCTGTTTTTT; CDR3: CASSLSGPGELFF
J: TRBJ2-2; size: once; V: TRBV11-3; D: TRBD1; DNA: TGTGCCAGCAGCCCCCGGGACAGCAACACCGGGGAGCTGTTTTTT; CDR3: CASSPRDSNTGELFF
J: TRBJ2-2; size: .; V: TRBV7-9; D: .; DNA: TGTGCCAGCAGCTTTTACGGTGGGCTTGACGGGGAGCTGTTTTTT; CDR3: CASSFYGGLDGELFF
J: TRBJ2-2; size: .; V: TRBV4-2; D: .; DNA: TGTGCCAGCAGCCAAGGAAGGGTTAACACCGGGGAGCTGTTTTTT; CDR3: CASSQGRVNTGELFF
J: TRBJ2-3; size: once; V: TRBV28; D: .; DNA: TGTGCCAGCAGCCCTGAGGGCGGAAGCACAGATACGCAGTATTTT; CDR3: CASSPEGGSTDTQYF
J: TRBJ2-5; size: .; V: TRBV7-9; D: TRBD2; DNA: TGTGCCAGCAGCCCGAAGACTAGCGGGATCGGAGAGACCCAGTACTTC; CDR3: CASSPKTSGIGETQYF
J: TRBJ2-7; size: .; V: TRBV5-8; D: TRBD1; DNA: TGTGCCAGCAGCGCCGGACAGGGGCTAATTGGATACGAGCAGTACTTC; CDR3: CASSAGQGLIGYEQYF
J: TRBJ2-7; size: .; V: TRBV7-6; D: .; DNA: TGTGCCAGCAGCTCCCGAGGGGAGCAGTACTTC; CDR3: CASSSRGEQYF
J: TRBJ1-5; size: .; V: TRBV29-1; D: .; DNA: TGCAGCGTTGGAGTCTGGGGGGAGCCCCAGCATTTT; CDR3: CSVGVWGEPQHF
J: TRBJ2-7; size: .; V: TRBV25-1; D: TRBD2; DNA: TGTGCCAGCAGTTTGATAACTAGCGCCGAGCAGTACTTC; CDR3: CASSLITSAEQYF
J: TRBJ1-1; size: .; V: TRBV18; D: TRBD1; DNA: TGTGCCAGCTCAACCCCGGGACAGGGGAACACTGAAGCTTTCTTT; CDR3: CASSTPGQGNTEAFF
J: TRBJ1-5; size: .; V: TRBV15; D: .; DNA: TGTGCCACCAGAGAACGCGGATTGAATCAGCCCCAGCATTTT; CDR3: CATRERGLNQPQHF
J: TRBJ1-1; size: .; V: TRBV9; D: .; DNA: TGTGCCAGCAGCGCCGGACAGCTCCCTGAAGCTTTCTTT; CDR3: CASSAGQLPEAFF
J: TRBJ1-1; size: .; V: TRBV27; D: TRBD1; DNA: TGTGCCAGCAGTTATTCGACAGGGGAAGTGAACACTGAAGCTTTCTTT; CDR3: CASSYSTGEVNTEAFF
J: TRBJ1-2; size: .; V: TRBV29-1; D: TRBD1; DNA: TGCAGCGTAGCGGAACAGGGGGCGAGTGGCTACACCTTC; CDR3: CSVAEQGASGYTF
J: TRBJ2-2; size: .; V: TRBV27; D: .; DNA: TGTGCCAGCAGTTTAGACATATCGACCGGGGAGCTGTTTTTT; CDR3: CASSLDISTGELFF